These 29 T cell receptor beta chains share one sample of origin, sequenced in a study of regulatory T cells in long-lasting Graves disease listed by TCRdb under 2021. This sample's time point label indicates: newly diagnosed GD, antithyroid drugs for less than 3 months. For both TCR sequencing and RNA sequencing, RNA was extracted from PBMCs using TRIzol. The method behind the library was multiplex PCR. Sequencing used an Illumina HiSeq 4000. iRepertoire HTBI primers and Arm-PCR amplification of CDR3 regions were used to construct TCR beta libraries. TCRdb passed the public sequencing reads through fastp at Q25 and MiXCR, retaining productive beta sequences. Entries are consolidated by CDR3 protein sequence, retaining the most common genes and DNA. The sample table contains some 500,000 distinct CDR3 sequences; only one count was recorded for roughly 13% of them. In total, the top ten clones hold under 10% of the sample.

These data were also filed under a second study, of T cells in Graves' hyperthyroidism and ophthalmopathy.

The sequences come from peripheral blood mononuclear cells (PBMCs), collected at new diagnosis, from a patient treated with antithyroid drugs. These receptors came from a man aged 30 to 45 with Graves disease. Donor details come from another sample of the same person, matched by shared clones.

The chain joins TRBV7-3 to TRBJ1-2; D is possibly TRBD1 (6 bases). Deletions cut 5 bases from V and 4 bases from J, with 11 bases between. Germline CDR1 reads SGHTA; CDR2 reads FQGTGA. The CDR3 covers 13 residues. The DNA for the CDR3 is TGTGCCAGCAGCCCAGGGGTCGGCTATGGCTACACCTTC. This codes for CASSPGVGYGYTF.

This clonotype was detected many times. The chain joins TRBV28 to TRBJ1-5; D possibly corresponds to TRBD1 (5 bases). Trimming removed 5 bases from V and 7 bases from J, with 15 bases in between. Germline-derived CDR1 and CDR2 are MDHEN and SYDVKM. The CDR3 contains 14 residues. The CDR3 spells CASSLPGGGQPQHF. CDR3 bases: TGTGCCAGCAGTCTCCCTGGGGGTGGCCAGCCCCAGCATTTT.

In this sample, this clonotype turned up many times. The CDR3 DNA reads TGTGCCAGCTCATCCGGACAGCGCGAGCAGTACTTC. Its translation: CASSSGQREQYF. The chain is built from TRBV18 and TRBJ2-7, with D perhaps matching TRBD1 (6 bases). The CDR3 has 12 residues. Trimming took 5 bases from V and 6 from J, leaving 11 bases between them. Germline CDR1 is KGHSH and CDR2 is LQKENI.

This clonotype was found many times. The chain combines TRBV20-1 with TRBJ2-1; 9 nucleotides align to TRBD2. Germline V gene sequence: CDR1 DFQATT, CDR2 SNEGSKA (reference sequence). The length of the CDR3 is 13 residues. The V gene end was trimmed by 6 bases and the J gene end by 4 bases; junction bases not matched to a gene: 4. The CDR3: CSARAGGYNEQFF. The CDR3 DNA sequence: TGCAGTGCCCGGGCGGGAGGGTACAATGAGCAGTTCTTC.

This clonotype was found once. The rearrangement uses TRBV5-8 and TRBJ1-2; possibly TRBD1 for D (6 bases). Trimming stripped 8 bases from V and 0 bases from J, with 14 bases between. This CDR3 comprises 14 residues. Germline-derived CDR1 and CDR2 are SGHTS and YDEGEE. CDR3 coding DNA: TGTGCCAGTCCCGGGACATCCCCTAACTATGGCTACACCTTC. Translated: CASPGTSPNYGYTF. The full variable domain, completed using reference TRBV5-8 and TRBJ1-2, is EAGVTQSPTHLIKTRGQQATLRCSPISGHTSVYWYQQALGLGLQFLLWYDEGEERNRGNFPPRFSGRQFPNYSSELNVNALELEDSALYLCASPGTSPNYGYTFGSGTRLTVV.

This clonotype has more than one count but fewer than ten. V gene TRBV19 combines with J gene TRBJ2-1; TRBD2 matches 11 bases. Germline lookup yields CDR1 LNHDA and CDR2 SQIVND (reference sequence). The V segment lost 4 bases and the J segment 0 bases; nucleotides outside the gene matches: 5. CDR3 length equals 17 residues. CDR3 DNA sequence: TGTGCCAGTAGTAGGGGACTAGCGGAGGGCTCCTACAATGAGCAGTTCTTC. Translating gives CASSRGLAEGSYNEQFF.

The chain recombines TRBV4-2 with TRBJ1-5; D ambiguous. This CDR3 spans 17 amino acids. The germline gives CDR1 LGHNA, CDR2 YNFKEQ. Between the trimmed V and J ends, which lost 1 base and 0 bases, there was a span of 13 bases. The CDR3 coding sequence is TGTGCCAGCAGCCAAGGCGTCCGGGGAACTAGCAATCAGCCCCAGCATTTT. Its translation is CASSQGVRGTSNQPQHF.

There are many counts of this clonotype. V gene TRBV4-1 combines with J gene TRBJ2-5; tentatively, D is TRBD2 (6 bases). Germline V lookup: CDR1 MGHRA, CDR2 YSYEKL. V lost 4 bases and J lost 3, with 9 bases in between. The length of the CDR3 is 13 residues. CDR3 residues: CASSPVAEETQYF. CDR3 nucleotide sequence: TGCGCCAGCAGCCCCGTAGCGGAAGAGACCCAGTACTTC.

This clonotype was counted ten times or more. The chain is built from TRBV20-1 and TRBJ1-1; D gene unclear. This CDR3 contains 9 residues. Germline values: CDR1 DFQATT, CDR2 SNEGSKA (reference sequence). V lost 3 bases, J lost 6 bases, and 2 bases lay in between. The CDR3 sequence is CSASPEAFF. CDR3 DNA sequence: TGCAGTGCTAGCCCTGAAGCTTTCTTT.

This clonotype was observed many times. The V gene is TRBV18, the J gene TRBJ2-3, with D possibly being TRBD2 (6 bases). The CDR3 has 13 amino acids. CDR1 KGHSH and CDR2 LQKENI come from the germline V gene. V gave up 2 bases and J gave up 6 bases, with 9 bases separating them. The CDR3 DNA is TGTGCCAGCTCACCAGGAGGGCTCGATACGCAGTATTTT. Translation: CASSPGGLDTQYF. The full variable domain, rest sourced from reference TRBV18 and TRBJ2-3, is NAGVMQNPRHLVRRRGQEARLRCSPMKGHSHVYWYRQLPEEGLKFMVYLQKENIIDESGMPKERFSAEFPKEGPSILRIQQVVRGDSAAYFCASSPGGLDTQYFGPGTRLTVL.

The V and J genes are TRBV6-5 and TRBJ1-4; 8 bases fit TRBD1. V shed 4 bases, J shed 8 bases, and the junction held 12 bases outside the gene matches. Per germline, CDR1 MNHEY and CDR2 SVGAGI. The CDR3 sequence is 16 residues long. Written as DNA, the CDR3 is TGTGCCAGCAGTTCCCCCAAGACAGGGGAGTACGAAAAACTGTTTTTT. This sequence encodes CASSSPKTGEYEKLFF.

This clonotype was observed at least ten times. This sequence joins TRBV18 and TRBJ2-3; no firm D call. CDR3 length: 14 residues. Trimming cost V 1 base and J 5 bases, with 10 bases left between them. The germline V gene has CDR1 KGHSH and CDR2 LQKENI. Here the CDR3 DNA reads TGTGCCAGCTCACCACAGAATGGTGGAGATACGCAGTATTTT. Its protein is CASSPQNGGDTQYF.

In its sample, this clonotype was seen many times. This chain uses TRBV24-1 with TRBJ1-5; D is uncertain. Per the germline V gene, CDR1 is KGHDR and CDR2 is SFDVKD. V was shortened by 6 bases and J by 1 base, with 6 bases between the two germline ends. The CDR3 length is 13 residues. The CDR3 DNA reads TGTGCCACCAGTACAAAAAGCAATCAGCCCCAGCATTTT. As protein: CATSTKSNQPQHF.

There are many counts of this clonotype. V is TRBV6-1 and J is TRBJ1-1, with a weak D call TRBD1 (5 bases). CDR1 is MNHNS and CDR2 is SASEGT in the germline V gene. V dropped 5 bases and J dropped 11 bases, with 18 bases sitting between them. The CDR3 sequence is 13 residues long. CDR3: CASSPTEAKGAFF. Here the CDR3 DNA reads TGTGCCAGCAGTCCCACAGAGGCGAAGGGGGCTTTCTTT.

This clonotype was picked up many times. The CDR3 sequence is CSVDRGEDEQYF. CDR3 DNA sequence: TGCAGCGTTGACAGGGGCGAGGACGAGCAGTACTTC. The chain joins TRBV29-1 to TRBJ2-7; D might be TRBD1 (6 bases). The CDR3 spans 12 residues. The ends were cut back, 3 bases at V and 5 bases at J, with 11 bases in the middle. CDR1 SQVTM and CDR2 ANQGSEA come from the germline V gene.

This clonotype has more than one count but fewer than ten. The chain is built from TRBV30 and TRBJ1-3; 7 nucleotides agree with TRBD1. V lost 3 bases to trimming and J lost 5 bases; unmatched junction nucleotides: 4. Germline V gene lookup returns CDR1 GTSNPN and CDR2 SVGIG (reference sequence). The CDR3 is 13 amino acids. DNA of the CDR3: TGTGCCTGGAGAGGGGGCATGAGAAACACCATATATTTT. Protein product: CAWRGGMRNTIYF.

Worth noting for this clonotype: A much bigger clone sits one base away, suggesting this may be a read error. The chain combines TRBV6-2 or TRBV6-3 with TRBJ1-5; D unclear. This CDR3 region has 13 residues. The germline V gene has CDR1 MNHEY and CDR2 SVGEGT. The CDR3 here is CAISSAGIQPQHF. The CDR3 DNA is TGTGCCATCAGTTCGGCGGGGATCCAGCCCCAGCATTTT.

This clonotype has only a few counts. The chain couples TRBV30 to TRBJ2-1; no definite D call. Trimming removed 3 bases at V and 6 bases at J, with 21 bases between. Germline V gene lookup returns CDR1 GTSNPN and CDR2 SVGIG (reference sequence). The CDR3 extends over 16 amino acids. The DNA for the CDR3 is TGTGCCTGGAGAAAATATCGGTCTAAAATCCCCAATGAGCAGTTCTTC. Its protein product is CAWRKYRSKIPNEQFF.

This clonotype was detected only a few times. The V and J genes are TRBV20-1 and TRBJ2-1; a weak D match, TRBD1 (6 bases). This CDR3 spans 15 amino acids. Germline V gene sequence: CDR1 DFQATT, CDR2 SNEGSKA (reference sequence). Trimming removed 6 bases at V and 4 bases at J, with 19 bases between. The DNA of the CDR3 is TGCAGTGCCGATACAGGGTCAGTGGGGTACAATGAGCAGTTCTTC. Its protein product is CSADTGSVGYNEQFF.

This clonotype was seen repeatedly, ten times or more. This chain connects TRBV9 to TRBJ2-1; TRBD1 matches at 8 bases. Unmatched junction bases numbered 8, after V lost 2 bases and J lost 7 bases. Germline CDR1 reads SGDLS; CDR2 reads YYNGEE. The CDR3 loop spans 15 amino acids. The CDR3 nucleotides read TGTGCCAGCAGCGTGATACAGGGGGACAGGAATGAGCAGTTCTTC. It specifies CASSVIQGDRNEQFF.

This clonotype was counted at least ten times. V and J are TRBV10-3 and TRBJ2-5; 8 nucleotides line up with TRBD1. The CDR3 covers 11 residues. The germline V gene has CDR1 ENHRY and CDR2 SYGVKD. After removal of 10 bases from V and 4 bases from J, the junction contained 2 bases not matched to a gene. CDR3 DNA sequence: TGTGCCACCGGGACAGGAGAGACCCAGTACTTC. Protein product: CATGTGETQYF.

This clonotype was seen only once. A much larger clone sits a single nucleotide away, making a read error possible. The genes are TRBV5-1 and TRBJ2-3; 10 positions agree with TRBD2. Germline CDR1 reads SGHRS; CDR2 reads YFSETQ. The CDR3 length is 14 residues. In DNA, the CDR3 is TGTGCCAGCGGGAGGGAGGCGAGCACAGATACGCAGTATTTT. It yields the protein CASGREASTDTQYF.

This clonotype was recorded at least ten times. The chain's CDR3 is CASSFPQDPYNEQFF. The CDR3 DNA follows: TGTGCCAGCAGCTTTCCTCAGGACCCCTACAATGAGCAGTTCTTC. J is TRBJ2-1 and V is TRBV11-3; no reliable D call. The V end was cut by 3 bases, the J end by 2 bases, with 11 bases between. The CDR3 has 15 amino acids. Germline CDR1 SGHNT, CDR2 YENEEA.

With respect to this clonotype: With a much larger clone just one base away, this may be a read error. V is TRBV6-1 and J is TRBJ2-5, with 9 bases lining up with TRBD1. The junction had 9 bases not matched to a gene; V was cut back by 6 bases and J by 7 bases. Germline CDR1 MNHNS, CDR2 SASEGT. This CDR3 region has 14 residues. The CDR3 DNA is TGTGCCAGCAGGGGGACAGGGCGAAAAGGGACCCAGTACTTC. It translates to CASRGTGRKGTQYF.

This clonotype was picked up a small number of times. The J gene is TRBJ2-3, the V gene TRBV5-1, with D unresolved. Trimming removed 4 bases from V and 5 bases from J, with 11 bases in between. This CDR3 is built from 13 residues. The V gene's germline CDR1 is SGHRS and CDR2 YFSETQ. CDR3 sequence: CASSPEWEDTQYF. Here the CDR3 DNA reads TGCGCCAGCAGCCCTGAGTGGGAAGATACGCAGTATTTT.

This clonotype was seen at least ten times. The chain employs TRBV10-1 and TRBJ1-1; D not certain. Looked up from germline, CDR1 is WNHNN and CDR2 is SYGVQD (reference sequence). Trimming took off 8 bases at V and 7 bases at J, with 11 bases between the two ends. The CDR3 has 11 amino acids. The chain's CDR3 is CASPSTIEAFF. The DNA of the CDR3 is TGCGCCAGCCCGTCTACAATTGAAGCTTTCTTT.

This clonotype came up many times. The chain has TRBV20-1 and TRBJ2-7, with 12 bases fitting TRBD2. The CDR3 runs 15 residues. Germline V gene sequence: CDR1 DFQATT, CDR2 SNEGSKA (reference sequence). Germline trimming cut 6 bases from V and 3 bases from J; bases unmatched to any gene: 9. The CDR3 sequence is CSASFRTSGIYEQYF. The CDR3 coding sequence is TGCAGTGCCTCCTTCCGGACTAGCGGGATCTACGAGCAGTACTTC.

This clonotype was counted at least ten times. The CDR3 sequence is CASSLAGADYEQYF. In DNA, the CDR3 is TGTGCCAGCAGTTTAGCCGGGGCCGACTACGAGCAGTACTTC. This chain joins TRBV12-3 or TRBV12-4 and TRBJ2-7; D is tentatively TRBD1 or TRBD2 (5 bases each). V lost 0 bases to trimming and J lost 3 bases, with 9 bases between them. CDR3 length: 14 amino acids.

This clonotype was counted ten times or more. The V and J genes are TRBV5-1 and TRBJ1-2; 7 bases match TRBD1. There are 13 residues in the CDR3. Germline assignment: CDR1 SGHRS and CDR2 YFSETQ. Losses at the gene ends were 5 bases for V and 6 bases for J; bases not matched to a gene: 7. As DNA, the CDR3 is TGCGCCAGCAGAGAGAAACAGGGGAATGGCTACACCTTC. Translated: CASREKQGNGYTF.